This T cell receptor (beta chain) was profiled in a study of blood T cell repertoires in COVID-19 (TCRdb year 2020). At the level of the whole study: The collaborator samples originated in the United States, Italy and Spain and spanned the acute and convalescent phases of COVID-19. The prospective study material was composed of cDNA or gDNA derived from T cells, B-cell-depleted T cells, or PBMCs. The dataset comprised deeply sampled blood TCRbeta repertoires from subjects exposed to, actively infected with, or recovered from COVID-19. The repertoires were released in a freely available public database meant as a resource for research on the immune response to SARS-CoV-2. Samples came from the ongoing ImmuneRACE study (first 160 participants) plus 1,254 subjects from 6 global collaborators. Sample metadata almost always included a de-identified subject ID, COVID-19 status, age in years and sex. Where available, HLA class I and class II types were taken from metadata supplied by the sample provider and were not determined by assay-based typing. Summary of the overall study and its limitations: How much clinical and demographic metadata was included differed by source and by participant, and the metadata was provided uncurated.

As concerns this clone: The antigen it recognizes is unknown. Base qualities were left out, and no much larger clone turns up one base away.

TCRbeta CDR3 regions were amplified from genomic DNA using the immunoSEQ Assay, a bias-controlled multiplex PCR. In the paper's pipeline: Within the assay, amplification of reference gene primers was used to estimate how many nucleated cells each sample contained. Sequence reads were collapsed and filtered to measure the absolute abundance of every unique TCRbeta CDR3 rearrangement. For each sample, productive Simpson clonality was calculated by taking the square root of Simpson's diversity index across productive rearrangements. Not all clones reach the TCRdb copy of this immuneACCESS table, which keeps in-frame sequences only. Checked studies attribute under half of the gap to unresolved V genes and leave the rest unexplained. That table gives V, J and clone size, and the DNA gave D and trimming. This sample is represented by tens of thousands of clones; over 80% of them were singletons. Roughly 5.7% of the sample belongs to the ten largest clones.

Collaborating institutions collected whole blood in K2EDTA tubes following their own protocols. For TCRbeta analysis, collaborators shipped samples in one of three forms: frozen whole blood, isolated PBMCs, or DNA extracted from either of those sample types. The clonotype was recovered from a man aged 65 to 85 with acute or convalescent COVID-19. Material for sequencing was peripheral blood.

In nucleotides, the sequence is TGTGCCAGCAGCCGCCAGACAGCGCGGGGACTGTTTTTT. This codes for CASSRQTARGLFF. The receptor chain draws on TRBV14 and TRBJ1-4; matching of 5 bases hints at TRBD1 as the D gene. Taken from cysteine to phenylalanine, the CDR3 has 13 residues. The kept DNA is CDR3 alone, 39 bases in frame from the first base. V gives up 4 bases and J gives up 13 bases, and the segment between their germline ends measures 16 bases. The germline V gene sets CDR1 to SGHDN and CDR2 to FVKESK.